A selection of T cell receptor beta chains follows, all from one sample in a study of STAT5B mutations in CD4+ large granular lymphocyte leukemia. TCRdb keeps only in-frame clones here, not all; method: immunoSEQ multiplex PCR. The data contain about 38,000 clones, about 82% of them singletons. The sequenced sample was CD4+ T cells from blood buffy coats. The receptors were gathered from a human donor in good health. Each CDR3 is given with its conserved first and last residue. The order of the fields is J gene, V gene, CDR3 length, CDR3 protein.

>TRBJ1-3|TRBV7-9|14
CASSFGGEGNTIYF
>TRBJ2-5|TRBV28|15
CASSLIGGGRETQYF
>TRBJ1-1|TRBV5-6|14
CASSLFSGGSKAFF
>TRBJ1-4|TRBV9|15
CASSPRGAGNEKLFF
>TRBJ1-5|TRBV30|14
CAWSPRGGNQPQHF
>TRBJ1-3|TRBV6-5|14
CASSRGDSGNTIYF
>TRBJ2-1|TRBV9|15
CASSVVGTVDNEQFF
>TRBJ2-1|TRBV6-4|15
CASSDHARGYGEQFF
>TRBJ2-7|TRBV27|11
CATKSSYEQYF
>TRBJ2-1|TRBV28|16
CASSSLAASSYNEQFF
>TRBJ2-3|TRBV5-5|15
CASSRQGGQADTQYF